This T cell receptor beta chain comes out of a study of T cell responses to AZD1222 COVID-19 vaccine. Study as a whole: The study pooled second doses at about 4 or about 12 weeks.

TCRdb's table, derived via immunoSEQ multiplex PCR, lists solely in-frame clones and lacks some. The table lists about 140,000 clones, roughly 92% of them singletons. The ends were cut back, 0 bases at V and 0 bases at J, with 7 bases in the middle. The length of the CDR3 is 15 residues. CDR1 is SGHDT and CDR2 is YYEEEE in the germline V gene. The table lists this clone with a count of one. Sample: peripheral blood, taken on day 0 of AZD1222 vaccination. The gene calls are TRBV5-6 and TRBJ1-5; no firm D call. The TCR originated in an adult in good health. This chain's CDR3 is CASSLAAYSNQPQHF. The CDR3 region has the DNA TGTGCCAGCAGCTTGGCCGCTTATAGCAATCAGCCCCAGCATTTT.